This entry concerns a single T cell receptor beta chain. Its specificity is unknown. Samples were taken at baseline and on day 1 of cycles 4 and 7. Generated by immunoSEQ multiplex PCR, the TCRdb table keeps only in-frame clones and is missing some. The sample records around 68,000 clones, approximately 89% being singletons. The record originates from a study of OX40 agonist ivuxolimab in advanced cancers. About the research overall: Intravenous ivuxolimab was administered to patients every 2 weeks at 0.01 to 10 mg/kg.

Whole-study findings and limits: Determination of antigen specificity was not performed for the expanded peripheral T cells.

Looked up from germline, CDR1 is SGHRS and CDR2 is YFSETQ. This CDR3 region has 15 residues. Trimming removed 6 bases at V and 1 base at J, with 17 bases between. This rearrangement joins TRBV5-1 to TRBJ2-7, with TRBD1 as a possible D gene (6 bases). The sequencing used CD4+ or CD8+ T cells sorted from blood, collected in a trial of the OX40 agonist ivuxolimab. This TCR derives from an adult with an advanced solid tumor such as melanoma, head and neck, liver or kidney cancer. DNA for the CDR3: TGCGCCAGCAAACCCGGACAGATCCCTTCCTACGAGCAGTACTTC. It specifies CASKPGQIPSYEQYF.